The 28 T cell receptor beta chains given below trace back to one sample, sequenced in a study of cytomegalovirus exposure and HLA in healthy donors. Primers: 60 Vbeta forward and 13 Jbeta reverse. Sequenced by immunoSEQ multiplex PCR; TCRdb stores in-frame clones only, minus some. The sample has roughly 120,000 clones, about 78% seen once; the top ten hold 8.2%. The specimen sequenced was PBMCs. Every receptor here comes from a woman between 40 and 50 years old in good health and CMV-seropositive.

V is TRBV7-9 and J is TRBJ2-3; maybe TRBD2 (7 bases). V lost 2 bases and J lost 6, with 12 bases in between. Germline V CDR1 and CDR2: SEHNR, FQNEAQ (reference sequence). The CDR3 is 14 amino acids. The CDR3: CASSLSGGGDTQYF. The DNA for the CDR3 is TGTGCCAGCAGCTTAAGTGGGGGGGGCGATACGCAGTATTTT.

The chain joins TRBV2 to TRBJ2-7; 8 nucleotides line up with TRBD1. The CDR3 totals 11 residues. J lost 13 bases, V lost 3 bases, and 5 bases had no gene match. The germline gives CDR1 SNHLY, CDR2 FYNNEI. CDR3 nucleotide sequence: TGTGCCAGCAGTGATCAGGGGGCTGAATACTTC. This translates into CASSDQGAEYF. Full variable domain (rest looked up from reference TRBV2 and TRBJ2-7): EPEVTQTPSHQVTQMGQEVILRCVPISNHLYFYWYRQILGQKVEFLVSFYNNEISEKSEIFDDQFSVERPDGSNFTLKIRSTKLEDSAMYFCASSDQGAEYFGPGTRLTVT.

This rearrangement joins TRBV5-6 to TRBJ1-2, with 7 bases lining up with TRBD1. Losses at the gene ends were 4 bases for V and 4 bases for J; bases not matched to a gene: 10. The CDR3 length is 15 residues. Germline loops: CDR1 SGHDT, CDR2 YYEEEE. Here the CDR3 reads CASSSPRGSTYGYTF. As DNA, the CDR3 is TGTGCCAGCAGCAGCCCCAGGGGGTCCACCTATGGCTACACCTTC.

V gene TRBV6-5 combines with J gene TRBJ2-7, with D perhaps matching TRBD2 (5 bases). CDR1 and CDR2 from the germline V gene are MNHEY and SVGAGI. V lost 2 bases to trimming and J lost 4 bases, with 9 bases between them. The CDR3 covers 13 residues. CDR3 coding DNA: TGTGCCAGCAGTTACAGGGAGACTTACGAGCAGTACTTC. Residues: CASSYRETYEQYF.

The rearrangement uses TRBV6-1 and TRBJ2-3; D possibly corresponds to TRBD1 (6 bases). With 6 bases removed from V and 0 bases from J, the gap between germline ends came to 10 bases. The germline V gene encodes CDR1 MNHNS and CDR2 SASEGT. The CDR3 spans 14 residues. CDR3 nucleotide sequence: TGTGCCAGCAGGGTTACAGGGAGCACAGATACGCAGTATTTT. It codes for CASRVTGSTDTQYF.

The rearrangement links TRBV28 to TRBJ1-6, with D perhaps matching TRBD1 (5 bases). Germline CDR1 and CDR2: MDHEN and SYDVKM. CDR3 size: 15 residues. Trimming left V 5 bases short and J 7 bases short, with 15 bases between. CDR3 DNA: TGTGCCAGCAGTCCCCAGACAGTGTCCAATTCACCCCTCCACTTT. Protein product: CASSPQTVSNSPLHF.

This clone has a handful of counts. V and J are TRBV9 and TRBJ2-3; D may be TRBD1 (5 bases). The CDR3 sequence is 14 residues long. Trimming took 3 bases from V and 6 from J, leaving 14 bases between them. CDR1 is SGDLS, CDR2 YYNGEE, per germline. The CDR3 here is CASSDLRVGDTQYF. CDR3 in DNA: TGTGCCAGCAGCGACCTCAGGGTCGGGGATACGCAGTATTTT.

The chain is built from TRBV9 and TRBJ1-3; D remains unclear. V dropped 3 bases and J dropped 0 bases, with 10 bases sitting between them. CDR3 length: 15 amino acids. Germline V gene data show CDR1 as SGDLS and CDR2 as YYNGEE. The CDR3 here is CASSDTAGSGNTIYF. For the CDR3, the DNA is TGTGCCAGCAGCGATACGGCGGGCTCTGGAAACACCATATATTTT.

V usage is TRBV6-1 and J usage is TRBJ1-2; D is unclear. Germline-derived CDR1 and CDR2 are MNHNS and SASEGT. The ends were cut back, 3 bases at V and 12 bases at J, with 17 bases in the middle. The CDR3 runs 13 residues. CDR3 loop: CASSDRRDFRHTF. CDR3 nucleotide sequence: TGTGCCAGCAGTGACCGCCGGGATTTCCGCCACACCTTC.

The chain joins TRBV7-8 to TRBJ1-1; no firm D call. The CDR3 consists of 14 residues. Germline CDR1 is SGHVS and CDR2 is FQNEAQ. Trimming left V 3 bases short and J 4 bases short, with 12 bases between. Written as DNA, the CDR3 is TGTGCCAGCAGCTTTGGCGGGGAGGTCACTGAAGCTTTCTTT. Its protein product is CASSFGGEVTEAFF.

The V and J genes are TRBV4-2 and TRBJ1-1; D is uncertain. CDR3 size: 14 residues. The V end was cut by 4 bases, the J end by 6 bases, with 15 bases between. Per the germline V gene, CDR1 is LGHNA and CDR2 is YNFKEQ. CDR3 coding DNA: TGTGCCAGCAGCCGATCCCCAGGTAACCCTGAAGCTTTCTTT. This gives the protein CASSRSPGNPEAFF.

V and J are TRBV9 and TRBJ1-6; TRBD1 might be the D (6 bases). The CDR3 extends over 13 amino acids. Germline assignment: CDR1 SGDLS and CDR2 YYNGEE. Trimming left V 2 bases short and J 9 bases short, with 9 bases between. CDR3 DNA: TGTGCCAGCAGCGTCGACAGGTTTTCACCCCTCCACTTT. It codes for CASSVDRFSPLHF.

This rearrangement joins TRBV9 to TRBJ2-3, with 9 bases aligning to TRBD2. Germline-derived CDR1 and CDR2 are SGDLS and YYNGEE. The CDR3 spans 15 residues. The V gene end was trimmed by 0 bases and the J gene end by 5 bases; junction bases not matched to a gene: 4. The CDR3 loop reads CASSVEAGGRDTQYF. The CDR3, as DNA: TGTGCCAGCAGCGTAGAGGCGGGGGGGCGAGATACGCAGTATTTT.

This clone was seen only once. This rearrangement joins TRBV6-1 to TRBJ1-5, with D perhaps matching TRBD1 (5 bases). The CDR3 loop spans 14 amino acids. The germline CDR1 and CDR2 sequences are MNHNS and SASEGT. V was shortened by 7 bases and J by 3 bases, with 13 bases between the two germline ends. In nucleotides, the CDR3 is TGTGCCAGCAAGGAGGGGCAGCCCAATCAGCCCCAGCATTTT. Its translation is CASKEGQPNQPQHF.

V and J are TRBV21-1 and TRBJ2-5; TRBD1 was called by the table and not checked on the DNA. TRBV21-1 is deemed a pseudogene. CDR3 size: 17 residues. The CDR3 sequence: CASSKGLGQLPQETQYF. As DNA, the CDR3 is TGTGCCAGCAGCAAAGGATTGGGACAGCTTCCCCAAGAGACCCAGTACTTC.

The chain uses TRBV7-2 and TRBJ1-3; TRBD1 might be the D (5 bases). Germline CDR1 is SGHTA and CDR2 is FQGNSA. Trimming cost V 4 bases and J 0 bases, with 10 bases left between them. The CDR3 extends over 15 amino acids. The CDR3 loop reads CASSSQDLSGNTIYF. The CDR3 DNA follows: TGTGCCAGCAGCTCACAGGATCTCTCTGGAAACACCATATATTTT.

V is TRBV9 and J is TRBJ2-4; tentatively, D is TRBD1 (5 bases). Germline CDR1 reads SGDLS; CDR2 reads YYNGEE. Trimming took off 0 bases at V and 5 bases at J, with 12 bases between the two ends. The CDR3 is made up of 15 amino acids. The chain's CDR3 is CASSVAPGIQNIQYF. CDR3 nucleotides: TGTGCCAGCAGCGTAGCCCCAGGGATTCAAAACATTCAGTACTTC.

The chain links TRBV11-2 to TRBJ1-2; 7 bases are shared with TRBD1. Per the germline V gene, CDR1 is SGHAT and CDR2 is FQNNGV. The CDR3 is 14 residues long. The ends lost 5 bases at V and 6 bases at J; junction bases unmatched: 9. The DNA of the CDR3 is TGTGCCAGCAGCCTTAACGACAGGGTGGATGGCTACACCTTC. It codes for CASSLNDRVDGYTF.

This chain links TRBV4-2 with TRBJ1-1, with TRBD1 matching 7 bases. The CDR3 runs to 16 residues. The V gene's germline CDR1 is LGHNA and CDR2 YNFKEQ. V trimming: 0 bases; J trimming: 4 bases; junction bases outside the gene matches: 8. CDR3 in amino acids: CASSQDLTGLSTEAFF. The DNA of the CDR3 is TGTGCCAGCAGCCAAGATCTGACAGGGCTCTCCACTGAAGCTTTCTTT.

This clone was detected a few times. Written as DNA, the CDR3 is TGCGCCAGCAGCCAAGATTGGATGGGGCTGTACGAGCAGTACTTC. It yields the protein CASSQDWMGLYEQYF. J is TRBJ2-7 and V is TRBV4-1, with TRBD1 as a possible D gene (5 bases). Germline values: CDR1 MGHRA, CDR2 YSYEKL. The V end was cut by 0 bases, the J end by 4 bases, with 13 bases between. The CDR3 consists of 15 residues.

The rearrangement links TRBV5-6 to TRBJ1-5; 7 bases line up with TRBD1. CDR3 length equals 18 residues. V was pared by 2 bases and J by 4 bases, with 15 bases of the junction left unmatched. Germline-derived CDR1 and CDR2 are SGHDT and YYEEEE. The CDR3: CASSFGRGIARLNQPQHF. CDR3 bases: TGTGCCAGCAGCTTCGGCAGGGGGATCGCGAGGCTAAATCAGCCCCAGCATTTT.

This clone was picked up a small number of times. The chain carries TRBV27 and TRBJ1-1; perhaps TRBD1 as D (5 bases). The CDR3 is 13 residues long. Germline loops: CDR1 MNHEY, CDR2 SMNVEV (reference sequence). V shed 2 bases and J shed 4 bases, with 8 bases lying between them. The CDR3 here is CASSLGGGTEAFF. For the CDR3, the DNA is TGTGCCAGCAGTTTAGGGGGGGGCACTGAAGCTTTCTTT.

The J gene is TRBJ2-5, the V gene TRBV6-5; D might be TRBD1 (5 bases). Trimming removed 0 bases at V and 1 base at J, with 6 bases between. From germline, CDR1 is MNHEY and CDR2 SVGAGI. This CDR3 region has 14 residues. For the CDR3, the DNA is TGTGCCAGCAGTTACTCAGGGGCCCAAGAGACCCAGTACTTC. This codes for CASSYSGAQETQYF.

A word on this clone: The sample has other DNA sequences that encode this CDR3 too. This chain connects TRBV5-4 to TRBJ2-1; 7 nucleotides line up with TRBD2. CDR1 is SGHNT and CDR2 is YYREEE in the germline V gene (reference sequence). J lost 0 bases, V lost 0 bases, and 0 bases had no gene match. The CDR3 length is 15 residues. CDR3 DNA: TGTGCCAGCAGCTTGGGGGGGGGCTCCTACAATGAGCAGTTCTTC. Translating gives CASSLGGGSYNEQFF.

This chain connects TRBV10-1 to TRBJ1-1, with D perhaps TRBD1 (5 bases). Germline V CDR1 and CDR2: WNHNN, SYGVQD (reference sequence). Deletions cut 10 bases from V and 2 bases from J, with 8 bases between. This CDR3 comprises 11 residues. Here the CDR3 DNA reads TGCGCCAACGACAGAAACACTGAAGCTTTCTTT. Its protein product is CANDRNTEAFF.

J is TRBJ2-2 and V is TRBV9; TRBD2 matches at 11 bases. V was pared by 1 base and J by 3 bases, with 14 bases of the junction left unmatched. CDR3 length: 20 amino acids. Germline V gene lookup returns CDR1 SGDLS and CDR2 YYNGEE. CDR3 nucleotide sequence: TGTGCCAGCAGCGTAACACCGGGGCAATTAGCGGGGGGGCACACCGGGGAGCTGTTTTTT. Protein: CASSVTPGQLAGGHTGELFF.

V and J are TRBV6-1 and TRBJ1-2; D may be TRBD1 (5 bases). Germline CDR1 reads MNHNS; CDR2 reads SASEGT. The CDR3 loop spans 13 amino acids. Trimming pared 4 bases from V and 3 bases from J, leaving 9 bases between. The CDR3 loop is CASSVDSDYGYTF. The CDR3, as DNA: TGTGCCAGCAGTGTCGACAGCGACTATGGCTACACCTTC.

The genes are TRBV7-2 and TRBJ1-2; 7 bases match TRBD1. V lost 1 base, J lost 4 bases, and 9 bases stayed unmatched. This CDR3 has 16 amino acids. Germline V CDR1 and CDR2: SGHTA, FQGNSA. CDR3 sequence: CASSLGVVGGRYGYTF. CDR3 in DNA: TGTGCCAGCAGCTTAGGAGTGGTAGGGGGCCGCTATGGCTACACCTTC.